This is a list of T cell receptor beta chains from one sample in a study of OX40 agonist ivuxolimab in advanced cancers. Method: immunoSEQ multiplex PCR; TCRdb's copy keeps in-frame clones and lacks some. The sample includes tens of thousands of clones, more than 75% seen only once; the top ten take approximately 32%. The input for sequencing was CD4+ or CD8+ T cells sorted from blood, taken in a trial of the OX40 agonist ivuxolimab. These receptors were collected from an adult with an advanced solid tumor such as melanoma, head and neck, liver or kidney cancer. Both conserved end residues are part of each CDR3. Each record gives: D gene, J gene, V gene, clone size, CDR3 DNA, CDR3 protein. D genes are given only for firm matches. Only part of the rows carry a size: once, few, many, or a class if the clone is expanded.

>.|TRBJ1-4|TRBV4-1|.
TGCGCCAGCAGCCAAGATCCAGGGGAGGATGAAAAACTGTTTTTT
CASSQDPGEDEKLFF
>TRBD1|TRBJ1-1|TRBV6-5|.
TGTGCCAGCAAAATCGCCGGGACAGGGGGAACTGAAGCTTTCTTT
CASKIAGTGGTEAFF
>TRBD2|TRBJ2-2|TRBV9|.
TGTGCCAGCAGCGCCCGAGGGACTAGCGGGCCGGGCGGGGAGCTGTTTTTT
CASSARGTSGPGGELFF
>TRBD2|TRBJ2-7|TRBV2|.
TGTGCCAGCATCGGACTAGTGGTCGAGCAGTACTTC
CASIGLVVEQYF
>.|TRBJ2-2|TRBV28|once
TGTGCCGCGCAACTCGGACGGACTACGCTCACCGGGGAGCTGTTTTTT
CAAQLGRTTLTGELFF
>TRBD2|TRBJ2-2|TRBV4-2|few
TGTGCCAGCAGCCAAGTTCTAGCGGGGAACACCGGGGAGCTGTTTTTT
CASSQVLAGNTGELFF
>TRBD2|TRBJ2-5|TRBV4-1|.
TGCGCCAGCAGCCAGCTAACTAGCGGGGGCTTCCAAGAGACCCAGTACTTC
CASSQLTSGGFQETQYF
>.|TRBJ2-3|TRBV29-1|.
TGCAGCGTTGAACGGGAGACAGATACGCAGTATTTT
CSVERETDTQYF
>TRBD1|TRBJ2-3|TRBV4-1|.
TGCGCCAGCAGCCAAGAAGGGACAGGGGATCCAGATACGCAGTATTTT
CASSQEGTGDPDTQYF
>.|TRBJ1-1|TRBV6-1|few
TGTGCCAGCAGCAGGGACATGAGACTAGCTTTCTTT
CASSRDMRLAFF
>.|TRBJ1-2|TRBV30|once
TGTGCCTGGACCTCGGGGGTCCAAGGCTACACCTTC
CAWTSGVQGYTF
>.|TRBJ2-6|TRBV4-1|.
TGCGCCAGCAGCCGCGTGGCAGGCCTCTCTGGGGCCAACGTCCTGACTTTC
CASSRVAGLSGANVLTF
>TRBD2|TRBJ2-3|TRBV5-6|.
TGTGCCAGCAGCTTGGACCGGGGACTAGTCCCAGATACGCAGTATTTT
CASSLDRGLVPDTQYF
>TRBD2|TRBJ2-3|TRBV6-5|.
TGTGCCAGCAGTTACCGGGGGGTAGAGGGCACAGATACGCAGTATTTT
CASSYRGVEGTDTQYF
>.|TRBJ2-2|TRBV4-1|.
TGCGCCAGCAGCCTGTCGGTCGGTACGAACACCGGGGAGCTGTTTTTT
CASSLSVGTNTGELFF
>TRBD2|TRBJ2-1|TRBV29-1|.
TGCAGCGTTGGGGGACTAGCGGGGCATTACAATGAGCAGTTCTTC
CSVGGLAGHYNEQFF
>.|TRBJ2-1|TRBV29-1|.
TGCAGCGTTGAACCATCGGGACTTATCGATGAGCAGTTCTTC
CSVEPSGLIDEQFF
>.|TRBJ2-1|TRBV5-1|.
TGCGCCAGCAGCTTGGGGTTTGAGCAGTTCTTC
CASSLGFEQFF
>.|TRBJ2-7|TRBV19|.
TGTGCCACGGGGTTTCGCTACGAGCAGTACTTC
CATGFRYEQYF
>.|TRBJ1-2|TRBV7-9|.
TGTGCCAGCAGCTGGGGTACAGTCAACTATGGCTACACCTTC
CASSWGTVNYGYTF
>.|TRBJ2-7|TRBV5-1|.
TGCGCCAGCAGCGAGGGACGGGCCTACGAGCAGTGCTTC
CASSEGRAYEQCF
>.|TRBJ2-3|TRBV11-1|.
TGTGCCAGCAGCTCGACAACCATCGCAAATACGCAGTATTTT
CASSSTTIANTQYF
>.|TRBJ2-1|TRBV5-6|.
TGTGCCAGCAGTTTCGGACGATCAGCTGAGCAGTTCTTC
CASSFGRSAEQFF
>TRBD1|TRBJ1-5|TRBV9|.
TGTGCCAGCAGCGCAGGGGGGGGTCAGCCCCAGCATTTT
CASSAGGGQPQHF
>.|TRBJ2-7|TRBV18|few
TGTGCCAGCTCACCACCGGGGGCCTCCTACGAGCAGTACTTC
CASSPPGASYEQYF
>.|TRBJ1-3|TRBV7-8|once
TGTGCCAGCAGCTTAGACTCTGGAAACACCATATATTTT
CASSLDSGNTIYF
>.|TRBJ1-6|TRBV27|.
TGTGCCAGCAGTCTCGAAGGGACGGGCATCTCCTATAATTCACCCCTCCACTTT
CASSLEGTGISYNSPLHF
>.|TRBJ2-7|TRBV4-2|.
TGTGCCAGCAGCCCCTCATCCGGCATTACCTACGAGCAGTACTTC
CASSPSSGITYEQYF
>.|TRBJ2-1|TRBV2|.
TGTGCCAGCAGTGAAGCCTTCAGAGGGGTTTTCGACAATGAGCAGTTCTTC
CASSEAFRGVFDNEQFF
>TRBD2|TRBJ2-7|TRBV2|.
TGTGCCAGCTTCGGACAGGGTTTGACTAGCGGGAGCGAGCAGTACTTC
CASFGQGLTSGSEQYF
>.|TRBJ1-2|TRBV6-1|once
TGTGCCAGCAGTGGTAGGGTGGGATATGGCTACACCTTC
CASSGRVGYGYTF
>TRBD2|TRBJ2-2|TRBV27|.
TGTGCCAGCATAGGAACGGGACTAGCGGATAACGGGGAGCTGTTTTTT
CASIGTGLADNGELFF
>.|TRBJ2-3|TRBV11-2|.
TGTGCCAGCAGCTTAGCAGGGCTAGGCCCGGGTGATACGCAGTATTTT
CASSLAGLGPGDTQYF
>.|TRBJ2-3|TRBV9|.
TGTGCCAGCAGCGTTGCGGGAAGCACAGATACGCAGTATTTT
CASSVAGSTDTQYF